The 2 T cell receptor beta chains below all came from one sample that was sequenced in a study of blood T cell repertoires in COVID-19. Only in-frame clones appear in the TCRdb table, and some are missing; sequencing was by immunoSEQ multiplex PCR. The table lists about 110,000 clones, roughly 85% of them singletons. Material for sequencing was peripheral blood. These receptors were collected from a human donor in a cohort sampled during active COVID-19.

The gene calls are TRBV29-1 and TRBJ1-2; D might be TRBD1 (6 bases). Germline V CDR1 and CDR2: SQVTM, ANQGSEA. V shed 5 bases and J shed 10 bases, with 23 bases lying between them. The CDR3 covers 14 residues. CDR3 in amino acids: CSVRTALRTMDYTF. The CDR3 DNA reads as TGCAGCGTTAGGACAGCCCTTCGTACTATGGACTACACCTTC.

The CDR3 reads CASSLGGTDNQPQHF. CDR3 sequence (DNA): TGCGCCAGCAGCTTGGGGGGGACAGATAATCAGCCCCAGCATTTT. The J gene is TRBJ1-5, the V gene TRBV5-1, with 7 bases lining up with TRBD1. Looked up from germline, CDR1 is SGHRS and CDR2 is YFSETQ. The CDR3 has 15 amino acids. The ends lost 0 bases at V and 4 bases at J; junction bases unmatched: 4. The full variable domain, with the rest looked up from reference TRBV5-1 and TRBJ1-5, is KAGVTQTPRYLIKTRGQQVTLSCSPISGHRSVSWYQQTPGQGLQFLFEYFSETQRNKGNFPGRFSGRQFSNSRSEMNVSTLELGDSALYLCASSLGGTDNQPQHFGDGTRLSIL.